The text below deals with one T cell receptor beta chain. Its antigen remains unidentified. This sample was taken from a study of CXCR3-negative and CXCR3-positive naive CD8 T cells. Findings of the study overall: In CXCR3-positive naive cells, the TRB CDR3s were more hydrophobic than in CXCR3-negative naive cells.

Germline CDR1 is GTSNPN and CDR2 is SVGIG (reference sequence). The CDR3 contains 13 residues. The study made its TRB cDNA libraries by 5' RACE, adding UMI labels. TCRdb reanalyzed the 5' RACE reads, giving one entry per CDR3 protein sequence and no DNA. The sample holds fewer than 95,000 distinct CDR3 sequences. The receptor was derived from a human donor in good health. Some clones in this sample may be carry-over from other donors' samples. The chain carries TRBV30 and TRBJ1-2. Material for sequencing was naive CXCR3- CD8+ T cells from blood. This sample's subset: CD45RO-CCR7+CD27+CD95- naive CD8+ T cells lacking CXCR3 (TNR3-). The CDR3 sequence is CAWSSGGGYGYTF.